This T cell receptor beta chain was captured by sequencing in a study of T cells in Graves' hyperthyroidism and ophthalmopathy. Amplification of TCR beta CDR3 regions used RNA as the template. An initial round of RT-PCR targeting the TCR CDR3 relied on the HTBI primer set. TCRdb itself ran the multiplex PCR reads through MiXCR, one entry per CDR3 protein. The sample includes about 410,000 distinct CDR3 sequences, around 15% of them seen just once. Trimming cost V 6 bases and J 0 bases, with 11 bases left between them. Germline CDR1 reads MNHNS; CDR2 reads SASEGT. The CDR3 runs to 14 residues. This clonotype has ten or more counts.

This receptor was identified in a man younger than 35 with Graves' ophthalmopathy. The V call is TRBV6-1, the J call TRBJ1-1; D is ambiguous. Sequencing was carried out using blood. CDR3 in DNA: TGTGCCAGCAGGCAACAGCAGCTGAACACTGAAGCTTTCTTT. Residues: CASRQQQLNTEAFF.